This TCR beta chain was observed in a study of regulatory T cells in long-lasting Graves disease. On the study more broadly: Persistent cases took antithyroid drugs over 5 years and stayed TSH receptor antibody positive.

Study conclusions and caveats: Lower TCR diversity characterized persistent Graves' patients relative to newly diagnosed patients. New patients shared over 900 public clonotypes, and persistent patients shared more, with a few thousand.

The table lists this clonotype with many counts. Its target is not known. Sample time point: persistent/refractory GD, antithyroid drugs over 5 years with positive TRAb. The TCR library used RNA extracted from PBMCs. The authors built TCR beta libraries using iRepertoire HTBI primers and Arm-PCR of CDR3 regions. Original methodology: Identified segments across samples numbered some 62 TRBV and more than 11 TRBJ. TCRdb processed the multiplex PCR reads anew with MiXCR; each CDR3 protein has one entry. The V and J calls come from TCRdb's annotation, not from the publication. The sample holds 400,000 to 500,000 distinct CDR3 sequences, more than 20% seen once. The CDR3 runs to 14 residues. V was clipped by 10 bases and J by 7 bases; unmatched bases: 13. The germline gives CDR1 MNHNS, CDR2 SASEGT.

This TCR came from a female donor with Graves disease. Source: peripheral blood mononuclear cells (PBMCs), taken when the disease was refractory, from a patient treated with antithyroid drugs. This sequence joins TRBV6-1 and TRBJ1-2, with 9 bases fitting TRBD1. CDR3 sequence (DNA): TGTGCCACCCTTCCCAGACAGGGGGTCCGTGGCTACACCTTC. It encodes CATLPRQGVRGYTF.